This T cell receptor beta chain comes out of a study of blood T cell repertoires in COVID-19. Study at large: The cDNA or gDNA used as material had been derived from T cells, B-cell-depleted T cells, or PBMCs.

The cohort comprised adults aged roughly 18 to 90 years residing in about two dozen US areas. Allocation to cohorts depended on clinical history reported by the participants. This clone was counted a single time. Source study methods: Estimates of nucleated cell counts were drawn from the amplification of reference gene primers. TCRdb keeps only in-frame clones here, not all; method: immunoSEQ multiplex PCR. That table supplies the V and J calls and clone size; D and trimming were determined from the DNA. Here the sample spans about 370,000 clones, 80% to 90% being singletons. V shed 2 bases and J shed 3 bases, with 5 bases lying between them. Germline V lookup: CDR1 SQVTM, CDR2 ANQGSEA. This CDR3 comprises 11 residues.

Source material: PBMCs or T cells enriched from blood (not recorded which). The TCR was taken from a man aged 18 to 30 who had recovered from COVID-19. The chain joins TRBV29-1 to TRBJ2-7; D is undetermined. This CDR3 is CSVEILYEQYF. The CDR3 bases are TGCAGCGTTGAAATCCTCTACGAGCAGTACTTC.